The clone carrying this T cell receptor (beta chain) was detected ten times or more. The germline V gene has CDR1 SGHTA and CDR2 FQGTGA. The V gene end was trimmed by 4 bases and the J gene end by 5 bases; junction bases not matched to a gene: 3. The CDR3 length is 14 residues. TCRdb reprocessed the RT-PCR reads via MiXCR and lists one record per CDR3 protein. In the table there are more than 600,000 distinct CDR3 sequences, 13% to 15% of which are singletons. The genes are TRBV7-3 and TRBJ2-2, with 8 bases matching TRBD1. The origin of this receptor is a female donor in good health, serving as a healthy control. The sequenced sample was memory CD4+ T cells from blood. CDR3 residues: CASSSQGDTGELFF. CDR3 sequence (DNA): TGTGCCAGCAGCTCACAGGGGGATACCGGGGAGCTGTTTTTT.